The 10 T cell receptor beta chains presented below share a single source sample, sequenced in a study of blood T cell repertoires in COVID-19. The data were produced by immunoSEQ multiplex PCR, yet TCRdb's version contains in-frame clones alone and is incomplete. The table has a few hundred thousand clones, approximately 91% seen once. Sequencing was performed on peripheral blood. The receptors shown here come from a woman aged 25-40 years with acute or convalescent COVID-19.

The rearrangement uses TRBV19 and TRBJ1-3, with 9 bases aligning to TRBD1. Germline loops: CDR1 LNHDA, CDR2 SQIVND (reference sequence). This CDR3 is built from 15 residues. J lost 0 bases, V lost 4 bases, and 1 base had no gene match. The CDR3 reads CASSRTGASGNTIYF. CDR3 nucleotides: TGTGCCAGTAGTAGGACAGGGGCCTCTGGAAACACCATATATTTT.

The CDR3 is CASVSGRTHLTDTQYF. The DNA for the CDR3 is TGTGCTAGTGTTAGCGGGAGGACCCACCTCACAGATACGCAGTATTTT. The chain recombines TRBV12-5 with TRBJ2-3; 10 positions match TRBD2. V shed 7 bases, J shed 2 bases, and the junction held 9 bases outside the gene matches. CDR3 length equals 16 residues. Germline loops: CDR1 LGHNT, CDR2 FRNRAP.

This rearrangement joins TRBV19 to TRBJ2-7; 10 nucleotides align to TRBD2. V was pared by 4 bases and J by 0 bases, with 3 bases of the junction left unmatched. This CDR3 comprises 15 residues. The germline CDR1 and CDR2 sequences are LNHDA and SQIVND (reference sequence). The CDR3 DNA reads as TGTGCCAGTAGTACAGCGGGAGGGCACTCCTACGAGCAGTACTTC. Amino acids: CASSTAGGHSYEQYF. Supplemented by reference TRBV19 and TRBJ2-7, the full variable domain reads DGGITQSPKYLFRKEGQNVTLSCEQNLNHDAMYWYRQDPGQGLRLIYYSQIVNDFQKGDIAEGYSVSREKKESFPLTVTSAQKNPTAFYLCASSTAGGHSYEQYFGPGTRLTVT.

This chain joins TRBV15 and TRBJ1-1; TRBD1 might be the D (6 bases). Trimming cost V 0 bases and J 1 base, with 6 bases left between them. CDR3 size: 14 residues. Germline CDR1 and CDR2: LNHNV and YYDKDF (reference sequence). The CDR3 DNA reads as TGTGCCACCAGCAGAGAAGGGGGGAACACTGAAGCTTTCTTT. Protein sequence: CATSREGGNTEAFF.

The chain has TRBV5-6 and TRBJ2-1, with 11 bases that match TRBD2. CDR1 is SGHDT and CDR2 is YYEEEE in the germline V gene. This CDR3 spans 17 amino acids. The V segment lost 3 bases and the J segment 4 bases; nucleotides outside the gene matches: 9. In DNA, the CDR3 is TGTGCCAGCAGCTCTGAAACTAGCGGGAGTTGGTACAATGAGCAGTTCTTC. Its translation is CASSSETSGSWYNEQFF.

The chain employs TRBV4-1 and TRBJ2-1, with 11 bases matching TRBD2. The CDR3 has 16 amino acids. Germline assignment: CDR1 MGHRA and CDR2 YSYEKL. With 1 base clipped from V and 7 bases from J, the junction kept 6 bases outside the gene matches. This CDR3 reads CASSQVLTSGKNEQFF. The CDR3 DNA sequence: TGCGCCAGCAGCCAAGTGCTGACTAGCGGGAAGAATGAGCAGTTCTTC.

The rearrangement uses TRBV9 and TRBJ2-3; 9 bases agree with TRBD2. Losses at the gene ends were 4 bases for V and 4 bases for J; bases not matched to a gene: 16. The CDR3 is made up of 18 amino acids. Germline V CDR1 and CDR2: SGDLS, YYNGEE. The CDR3 loop is CASSPSGGRAPFSDTQYF. The CDR3 DNA is TGTGCCAGCAGCCCAAGCGGGGGGAGGGCCCCTTTTTCAGATACGCAGTATTTT. The whole variable domain, remainder taken from reference TRBV9 and TRBJ2-3, is DSGVTQTPKHLITATGQRVTLRCSPRSGDLSVYWYQQSLDQGLQFLIQYYNGEERAKGNILERFSAQQFPDLHSELNLSSLELGDSALYFCASSPSGGRAPFSDTQYFGPGTRLTVL.

Turning to this clone: The sample contains more than one DNA sequence encoding this CDR3. This chain links TRBV19 with TRBJ2-7; 7 nucleotides agree with TRBD2. Germline V CDR1 and CDR2: LNHDA, SQIVND (reference sequence). The CDR3 covers 14 residues. V shed 4 bases, J shed 0 bases, and the junction held 3 bases outside the gene matches. CDR3 sequence: CASSRLAGSYEQYF. For the CDR3, the DNA is TGTGCCAGTAGTAGATTAGCGGGCTCCTACGAGCAGTACTTC.

The chain joins TRBV25-1 to TRBJ1-1; 12 bases match TRBD1. J was trimmed by 6 bases and V by 5 bases; bases with no gene match: 7. This CDR3 contains 15 residues. The germline CDR1 and CDR2 sequences are MGHDK and SYGVNS. CDR3 in DNA: TGTGCCAGCAGTTTGGGACAGGGGGCGCTTGCTGAAGCTTTCTTT. It yields the protein CASSLGQGALAEAFF.

This rearrangement joins TRBV18 to TRBJ2-1; unclear D gene. The V and J ends lost 4 bases and 1 base respectively, with 17 bases between them. Germline CDR1 is KGHSH and CDR2 is LQKENI. The CDR3 covers 17 residues. The CDR3 loop reads CASSLKALSASYNEQFF. CDR3 bases: TGTGCCAGCTCACTAAAAGCGTTATCTGCGTCCTACAATGAGCAGTTCTTC.